Below are 31 T cell receptor beta chains sequenced from a single sample in a study of blood T cell repertoires in COVID-19. The protocol was immunoSEQ multiplex PCR, while the TCRdb copy is restricted to in-frame clones and leaves out a portion. The repertoire holds roughly 160,000 clones, with approximately 90% as singletons. The sequenced material came from peripheral blood. The receptors come from a man in his fifties who had recovered from COVID-19.

There are a few counts of this clone. The chain has TRBV19 and TRBJ1-5; D is uncertain. Germline CDR1 is LNHDA and CDR2 is SQIVND (reference sequence). The V end lost 5 bases, the J end lost 4 bases, and 12 bases lay between the germline ends. This CDR3 region has 14 residues. The CDR3 reads CASSLREGNQPQHF. CDR3 sequence (DNA): TGTGCCAGTAGTTTGAGGGAGGGAAATCAGCCCCAGCATTTT.

The V gene is TRBV29-1, the J gene TRBJ2-5; unclear D gene. V gave up 5 bases and J gave up 2 bases, with 9 bases separating them. There are 12 residues in the CDR3. CDR1 and CDR2 (germline): SQVTM, ANQGSEA. The CDR3 region is CSVLRSQETQYF. The CDR3 region has the DNA TGCAGCGTTCTAAGATCTCAAGAGACCCAGTACTTC.

The gene calls are TRBV6-1 and TRBJ2-7, with 8 nucleotides matching TRBD1. The germline V gene encodes CDR1 MNHNS and CDR2 SASEGT. The CDR3 contains 17 residues. V lost 4 bases and J lost 0; bases outside the gene matches: 11. DNA of the CDR3: TGTGCCAGCAGTGCCCTCCAGGGGGCCACTAGCTCCTACGAGCAGTACTTC. This encodes CASSALQGATSSYEQYF.

This chain joins TRBV9 and TRBJ2-4, with TRBD1 identical over 7 bases. The V gene's germline CDR1 is SGDLS and CDR2 YYNGEE. This CDR3 spans 16 amino acids. V was clipped by 0 bases and J by 5 bases; unmatched bases: 8. As DNA, the CDR3 is TGTGCCAGCAGCGTAGGCGTAGGGGGCCCCCAAAACATTCAGTACTTC. This gives the protein CASSVGVGGPQNIQYF.

The chain uses TRBV7-2 and TRBJ2-7; a weak D match, TRBD1 (6 bases). V gave up 1 base and J gave up 2 bases, with 12 bases separating them. Per the germline V gene, CDR1 is SGHTA and CDR2 is FQGNSA. There are 15 residues in the CDR3. The CDR3 bases are TGTGCCAGCAGCTTAGGGACAGCCTCTCCCTACGAGCAGTACTTC. Protein sequence: CASSLGTASPYEQYF. Full variable domain (remainder filled in from reference TRBV7-2 and TRBJ2-7): GAGVSQSPSNKVTEKGKDVELRCDPISGHTALYWYRQSLGQGLEFLIYFQGNSAPDKSGLPSDRFSAERTGGSVSTLTIQRTQQEDSAVYLCASSLGTASPYEQYFGPGTRLTVT.

The rearrangement joins TRBV19 to TRBJ2-1, with D perhaps matching TRBD1 (6 bases). Germline V CDR1 and CDR2: LNHDA, SQIVND (reference sequence). There are 13 residues in the CDR3. V was pared by 10 bases and J by 9 bases, with 19 bases between. The CDR3 coding sequence is TGTGCCACCTCCCACAGGGTGATGGGTGAGCAGTTCTTC. Residues: CATSHRVMGEQFF.

The chain carries TRBV5-1 and TRBJ2-2, with 10 bases matching TRBD2. Germline values: CDR1 SGHRS, CDR2 YFSETQ. The CDR3 length is 14 residues. V shed 4 bases and J 8 bases; nucleotides not matched to a gene: 5. Here the CDR3 reads CASSPPGLAGELFF. In DNA, the CDR3 is TGCGCCAGCAGCCCCCCGGGACTAGCGGGGGAGCTGTTTTTT.

This clone was found once. The gene calls are TRBV24-1 and TRBJ1-5; 7 bases line up with TRBD1. The CDR3 spans 16 residues. Germline V gene sequence: CDR1 KGHDR, CDR2 SFDVKD. The J segment lost 6 bases and the V segment lost 7 bases, leaving 14 bases of the junction unmatched. The CDR3 bases are TGTGCCACCAGCGGGACAGCCGAGGGGTATTTTCAGCCCCAGCATTTT. This codes for CATSGTAEGYFQPQHF.

The chain links TRBV7-9 to TRBJ2-1, with 8 bases identical to TRBD1. CDR1 is SEHNR and CDR2 is FQNEAQ in the germline V gene (reference sequence). Germline trimming cut 4 bases from V and 6 bases from J; bases unmatched to any gene: 14. The CDR3 length is 17 residues. The CDR3 region has the DNA TGTGCCAGCAGCTCAGGTGCTTGGACAGGGCGAGGCAATGAGCAGTTCTTC. Translated: CASSSGAWTGRGNEQFF.

In DNA form, the CDR3 reads TGTGCCAGCAGCAAAGGAGAACCAGGGATCTCTGGGGCCAACGTCCTGACTTTC. Translating it yields CASSKGEPGISGANVLTF. The chain is built from TRBV21-1 and TRBJ2-6; the table names TRBD1, a call not compared with the DNA. TRBV21-1 is termed a pseudogene. The CDR3 contains 18 residues.

J is TRBJ2-1 and V is TRBV9; 11 bases match TRBD1. The CDR3 is made up of 14 amino acids. After removal of 4 bases from V and 5 bases from J, the junction contained 2 bases not matched to a gene. Germline V gene sequence: CDR1 SGDLS, CDR2 YYNGEE. CDR3 coding DNA: TGTGCCAGCAGCCGGACAGGGGGCAACAATGAGCAGTTCTTC. This translates into CASSRTGGNNEQFF.

This chain links TRBV19 with TRBJ1-4; TRBD1 is a possible D gene (6 bases). CDR1 is LNHDA and CDR2 is SQIVND in the germline V gene (reference sequence). The CDR3 sequence is 15 residues long. The V end was cut by 7 bases, the J end by 6 bases, with 18 bases between. The CDR3 spells CASIGTPGMDEKLFF. Written as DNA, the CDR3 is TGTGCCAGTATTGGGACACCTGGGATGGATGAAAAACTGTTTTTT.

V is TRBV6-4 and J is TRBJ2-7, with a tentative D call TRBD2 (5 bases). The CDR3 sequence is 15 residues long. From germline, CDR1 is MRHNA and CDR2 SNTAGT. Trimming shortened V by 4 bases and J by 0 bases, and 13 bases separated the two germline ends. DNA of the CDR3: TGTGCCAGCAGTGCCGAGGAGCGGAGCTCCTACGAGCAGTACTTC. It codes for CASSAEERSSYEQYF.

Note on this clone: One junction end does not reproduce the germline sequence, and a read error may be involved. The chain joins TRBV6-6 to TRBJ1-2; no clear D. CDR1 MNHNY and CDR2 SVGAGI come from the germline V gene (reference sequence). CDR3 length equals 13 residues. CDR3 DNA sequence: TGTGCCAGCAGTTCCCAAAACCGAGACGGGAGAGACTTC. This sequence encodes CASSSQNRDGRDF.

This clone was counted a single time. This rearrangement joins TRBV4-1 to TRBJ1-2; a weak D match, TRBD1 (6 bases). The CDR3 sequence is 15 residues long. Trimming pared 0 bases from V and 4 bases from J, leaving 12 bases between. Per germline, CDR1 MGHRA and CDR2 YSYEKL. The CDR3 sequence: CASSQDPGTFYGYTF. CDR3 bases: TGCGCCAGCAGCCAAGATCCGGGGACATTCTATGGCTACACCTTC.

The DNA for the CDR3 is TGTGCCAGCAGTTTATCGGCAGGGCCGCGCACAGATACGCAGTATTTT. Residues: CASSLSAGPRTDTQYF. This chain links TRBV27 with TRBJ2-3; TRBD1 is a possible D gene (5 bases). The CDR3 loop spans 16 amino acids. CDR1 and CDR2 (germline): MNHEY, SMNVEV (reference sequence). The V end lost 0 bases, the J end lost 1 base, and 11 bases lay between the germline ends.

The V and J genes are TRBV7-9 and TRBJ2-7; no definite D call. The germline gives CDR1 SEHNR, CDR2 FQNEAQ (reference sequence). Trimming stripped 5 bases from V and 6 bases from J, with 8 bases between. The CDR3 spans 11 residues. The CDR3 nucleotides are TGTGCCAGCAGCGAGGTGGGCGAGCAGTACTTC. Its translation is CASSEVGEQYF.

This chain uses TRBV5-8 with TRBJ2-2; 13 positions match TRBD2. This CDR3 is 16 amino acids long. The J segment lost 7 bases and the V segment lost 4 bases, leaving 7 bases of the junction unmatched. Germline loops: CDR1 SGHTS, CDR2 YDEGEE. The DNA of the CDR3 is TGTGCCAGCAGCGAACTAGCGGGGGGGCCTAACGGGGAGCTGTTTTTT. Encoded protein: CASSELAGGPNGELFF. Using reference TRBV5-8 and TRBJ2-2 for the parts outside the CDR3, the full variable domain is EAGVTQSPTHLIKTRGQQATLRCSPISGHTSVYWYQQALGLGLQFLLWYDEGEERNRGNFPPRFSGRQFPNYSSELNVNALELEDSALYLCASSELAGGPNGELFFGEGSRLTVL.

This clone was counted a single time. V usage is TRBV5-1 and J usage is TRBJ2-3; TRBD2 aligns across 8 bases. The CDR3 has 15 residues. Germline V CDR1 and CDR2: SGHRS, YFSETQ. V shed 4 bases, J shed 4 bases, and the junction held 8 bases outside the gene matches. The CDR3 region has the DNA TGCGCCAGCAGCCACAGAGGACTAGCACCAGATACGCAGTATTTT. Its translation is CASSHRGLAPDTQYF.

The CDR3 nucleotides read TGCAGCGTTGGGCAGGGCGGGGACACCATATATTTT. Its protein is CSVGQGGDTIYF. This chain connects TRBV29-1 to TRBJ1-3, with TRBD1 as a possible D gene (5 bases). Looked up from germline, CDR1 is SQVTM and CDR2 is ANQGSEA. Trimming removed 4 bases at V and 8 bases at J, with 12 bases between. The CDR3 loop spans 12 amino acids.

The chain links TRBV29-1 to TRBJ2-7; the D is unclear. Trimming pared 1 base from V and 7 bases from J, leaving 23 bases between. The length of the CDR3 is 16 residues. Germline V lookup: CDR1 SQVTM, CDR2 ANQGSEA. This CDR3 is CSVEALKASSLREQYF. The CDR3 bases are TGCAGCGTTGAAGCACTAAAGGCCAGCTCCCTCAGAGAGCAGTACTTC.

The chain combines TRBV2 with TRBJ2-7, with D possibly matching TRBD2 (6 bases). The V gene lost 4 bases and the J gene lost 6 bases, with 10 bases spanning the gap. This CDR3 spans 12 amino acids. Germline CDR1 SNHLY, CDR2 FYNNEI. The CDR3 spells CASSVDGSEQYF. CDR3 in DNA: TGTGCCAGCAGTGTCGACGGGAGCGAGCAGTACTTC.

This chain connects TRBV6-5 to TRBJ2-7; D is possibly TRBD1 (6 bases). The germline gives CDR1 MNHEY, CDR2 SVGAGI. The V gene lost 6 bases and the J gene lost 3 bases, with 12 bases spanning the gap. The CDR3 sequence is 13 residues long. Here the CDR3 DNA reads TGTGCCAGCAGCCGGACAGAGAGCTACGAGCAGTACTTC. Protein: CASSRTESYEQYF.

This chain connects TRBV5-5 to TRBJ1-4; 9 bases are a match to TRBD1. CDR1 is SGHKS, CDR2 YYEKEE, per germline (reference sequence). J lost 8 bases, V lost 5 bases, and 10 bases had no gene match. CDR3 length: 15 residues. For the CDR3, the DNA is TGTGCCAGCAGGAAGAGGAGGGACAGGGAAGAAAAACTGTTTTTT. Amino acids: CASRKRRDREEKLFF.

This rearrangement joins TRBV9 to TRBJ1-1; D call uncertain. Germline V gene lookup returns CDR1 SGDLS and CDR2 YYNGEE. This CDR3 is 13 amino acids long. V gave up 2 bases and J gave up 1 base, with 6 bases separating them. CDR3 residues: CASSVRSNTEAFF. The CDR3 DNA sequence: TGTGCCAGCAGCGTGCGTTCGAACACTGAAGCTTTCTTT.

This clone showed up just once. The genes are TRBV30 and TRBJ2-5, with TRBD1 matching over 9 bases. The V gene end was trimmed by 4 bases and the J gene end by 7 bases; junction bases not matched to a gene: 4. The CDR3 covers 12 residues. Germline V gene lookup returns CDR1 GTSNPN and CDR2 SVGIG (reference sequence). Here the CDR3 reads CAWTTGGVTQYF. CDR3 in DNA: TGTGCCTGGACGACAGGGGGGGTGACCCAGTACTTC.

The V gene is TRBV14, the J gene TRBJ2-7; D is unresolved. The CDR3 runs 15 residues. Germline lookup yields CDR1 SGHDN and CDR2 FVKESK. Trimming cost V 0 bases and J 0 bases, with 9 bases left between them. The CDR3 reads CASSQESHSSYEQYF. CDR3 DNA: TGTGCCAGCAGCCAAGAAAGCCACAGCTCCTACGAGCAGTACTTC.

The chain uses TRBV19 and TRBJ1-2, with TRBD1 matching 7 bases. Germline CDR1 and CDR2: LNHDA and SQIVND (reference sequence). Trimming took 7 bases from V and 5 from J; bases not matched to a gene: 4. The CDR3 runs 12 residues. CDR3: CASTRDSYGYTF. The CDR3 DNA is TGTGCCAGTACCCGGGACAGTTATGGCTACACCTTC.

The chain couples TRBV5-6 to TRBJ2-5; 10 nucleotides line up with TRBD1. V dropped 0 bases and J dropped 5; count of bases not matched to a gene: 7. The CDR3 is made up of 16 amino acids. The germline V gene has CDR1 SGHDT and CDR2 YYEEEE. CDR3 sequence reads: CASSLAQGQGIETQYF. The CDR3 DNA follows: TGTGCCAGCAGCTTGGCCCAGGGACAGGGGATTGAGACCCAGTACTTC.

This chain connects TRBV3-1 (or the pseudogene TRBV3-2) to TRBJ2-7, with 10 bases matching TRBD1. This CDR3 region has 14 residues. Germline V gene lookup returns CDR1 LGHDT and CDR2 YNNKEL (reference sequence). J gave up 3 bases and V 7 bases, and 6 bases lay outside the gene matches. The CDR3 loop is CASTRQGANYEQYF. CDR3 bases: TGTGCCAGCACTCGACAGGGGGCAAACTACGAGCAGTACTTC.

The CDR3 bases are TGTGCCAGCAGTTTCGACAGGAATCAGCCCCAGCATTTT. Protein: CASSFDRNQPQHF. The chain carries TRBV27 and TRBJ1-5; a weak D match, TRBD1 (6 bases). The V end lost 3 bases, the J end lost 4 bases, and 7 bases lay between the germline ends. CDR3 size: 13 residues. Germline V gene sequence: CDR1 MNHEY, CDR2 SMNVEV (reference sequence).